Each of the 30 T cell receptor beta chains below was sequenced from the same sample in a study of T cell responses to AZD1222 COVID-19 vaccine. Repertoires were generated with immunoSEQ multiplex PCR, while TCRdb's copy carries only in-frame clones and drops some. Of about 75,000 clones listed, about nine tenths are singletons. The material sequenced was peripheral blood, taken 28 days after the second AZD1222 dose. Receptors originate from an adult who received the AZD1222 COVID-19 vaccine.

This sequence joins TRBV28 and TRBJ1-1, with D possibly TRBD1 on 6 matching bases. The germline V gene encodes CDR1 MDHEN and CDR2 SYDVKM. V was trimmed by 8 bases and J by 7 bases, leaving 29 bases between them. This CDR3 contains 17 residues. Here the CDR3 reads CASGVRVGRGPLDEAFF. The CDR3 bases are TGTGCCAGCGGAGTACGGGTTGGCAGGGGCCCCTTAGATGAAGCTTTCTTT.

Here the CDR3 DNA reads TGTGCCAGTAGTATAGGGACAGGCTACAATCAGCCCCAGCATTTT. Amino acid sequence: CASSIGTGYNQPQHF. The chain employs TRBV19 and TRBJ1-5; 7 bases line up with TRBD1. Germline CDR1 and CDR2: LNHDA and SQIVND (reference sequence). The CDR3 runs to 15 residues. With V trimmed by 1 base and J by 3 bases, 3 bases remained unmatched.

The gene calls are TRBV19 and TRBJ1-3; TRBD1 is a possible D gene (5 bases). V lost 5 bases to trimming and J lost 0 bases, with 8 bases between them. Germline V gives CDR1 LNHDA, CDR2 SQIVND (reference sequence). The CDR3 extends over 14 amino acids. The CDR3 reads CASSPQGSGNTIYF. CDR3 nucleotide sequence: TGTGCCAGTAGTCCCCAGGGCTCTGGAAACACCATATATTTT.

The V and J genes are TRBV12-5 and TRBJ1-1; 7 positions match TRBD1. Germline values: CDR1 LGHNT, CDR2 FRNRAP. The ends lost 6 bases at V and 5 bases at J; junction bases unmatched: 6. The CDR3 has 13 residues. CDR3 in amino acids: CASGPAGGTEAFF. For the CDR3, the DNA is TGTGCTAGTGGCCCGGCAGGGGGAACTGAAGCTTTCTTT.

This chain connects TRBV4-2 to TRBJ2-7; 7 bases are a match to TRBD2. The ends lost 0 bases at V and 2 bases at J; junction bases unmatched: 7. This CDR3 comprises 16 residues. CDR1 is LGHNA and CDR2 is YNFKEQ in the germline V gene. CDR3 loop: CASSQDPGGGAYEQYF. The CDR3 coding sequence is TGTGCCAGCAGCCAAGATCCGGGGGGTGGGGCCTACGAGCAGTACTTC.

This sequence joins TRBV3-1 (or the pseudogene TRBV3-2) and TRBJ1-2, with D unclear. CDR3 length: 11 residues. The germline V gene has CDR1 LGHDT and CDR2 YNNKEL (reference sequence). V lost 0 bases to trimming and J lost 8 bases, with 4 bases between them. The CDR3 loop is CASSQDLGYTF. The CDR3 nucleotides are TGTGCCAGCAGCCAAGATTTGGGCTACACCTTC.

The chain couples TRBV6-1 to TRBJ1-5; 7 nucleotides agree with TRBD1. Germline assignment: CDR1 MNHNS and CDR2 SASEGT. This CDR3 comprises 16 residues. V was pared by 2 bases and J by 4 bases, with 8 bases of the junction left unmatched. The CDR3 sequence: CASSESGQSVNQPQHF. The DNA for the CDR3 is TGTGCCAGCAGTGAATCGGGACAGAGCGTTAATCAGCCCCAGCATTTT.

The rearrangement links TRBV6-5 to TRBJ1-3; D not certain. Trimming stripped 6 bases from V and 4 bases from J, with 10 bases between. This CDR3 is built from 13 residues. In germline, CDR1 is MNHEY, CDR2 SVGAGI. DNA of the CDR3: TGTGCCAGCAGACCTGGGGTCGGAAACACCATATATTTT. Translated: CASRPGVGNTIYF.

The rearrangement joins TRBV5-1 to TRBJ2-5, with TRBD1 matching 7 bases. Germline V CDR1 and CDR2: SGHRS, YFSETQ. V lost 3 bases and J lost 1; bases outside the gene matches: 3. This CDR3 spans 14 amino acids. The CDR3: CASSSSGGQETQYF. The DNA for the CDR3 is TGCGCCAGCAGCTCCTCAGGGGGCCAAGAGACCCAGTACTTC.

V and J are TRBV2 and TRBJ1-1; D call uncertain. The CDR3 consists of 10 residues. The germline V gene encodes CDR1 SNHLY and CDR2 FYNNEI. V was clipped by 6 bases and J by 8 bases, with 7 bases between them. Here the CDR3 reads CASSTPEAFF. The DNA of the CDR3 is TGTGCCAGCAGCACACCGGAAGCTTTCTTT.

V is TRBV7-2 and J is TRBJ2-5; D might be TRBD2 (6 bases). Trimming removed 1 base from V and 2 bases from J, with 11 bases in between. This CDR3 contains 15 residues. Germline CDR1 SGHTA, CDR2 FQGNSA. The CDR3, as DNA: TGTGCCAGCAGCTTAGGGGGACTGCAACAAGAGACCCAGTACTTC. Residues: CASSLGGLQQETQYF.

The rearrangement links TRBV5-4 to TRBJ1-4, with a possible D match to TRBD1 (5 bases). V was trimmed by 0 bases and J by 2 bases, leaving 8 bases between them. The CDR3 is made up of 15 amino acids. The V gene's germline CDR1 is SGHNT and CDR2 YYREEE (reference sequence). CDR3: CASSLDGGTNEKLFF. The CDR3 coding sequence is TGTGCCAGCAGCTTGGATGGGGGTACTAATGAAAAACTGTTTTTT.

The CDR3 region has the DNA TGTGCCAGCAGCTCAGCCCCCGGGGATCTTTACGAGCAGTACTTC. Translated, it gives CASSSAPGDLYEQYF. This sequence joins TRBV7-2 and TRBJ2-7; TRBD2 is a possible D gene (5 bases). The CDR3 consists of 15 residues. Between the trimmed V and J ends, which lost 4 bases and 4 bases, there was a span of 17 bases. Germline CDR1 SGHTA, CDR2 FQGNSA.

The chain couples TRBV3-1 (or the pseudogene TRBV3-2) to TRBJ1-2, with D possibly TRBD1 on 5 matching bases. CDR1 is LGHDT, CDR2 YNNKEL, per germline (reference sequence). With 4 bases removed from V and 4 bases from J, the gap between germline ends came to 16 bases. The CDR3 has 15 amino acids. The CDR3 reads CASSPGRDRAYGYTF. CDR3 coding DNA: TGTGCCAGCAGCCCCGGCCGGGACCGAGCCTATGGCTACACCTTC.

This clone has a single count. As DNA, the CDR3 is TGTGCCAGCAGCGAAGGGGCGCGGGGGCCTTACGAGCAGTACTTC. It translates to CASSEGARGPYEQYF. This chain connects TRBV7-2 to TRBJ2-7, with a weak D call TRBD2 (7 bases). Germline loops: CDR1 SGHTA, CDR2 FQGNSA. This CDR3 spans 15 amino acids. V lost 5 bases and J 4 bases, leaving 18 bases between the germline ends.

The CDR3: CASSLGTGWDTEAFF. As DNA, the CDR3 is TGCGCCAGCAGCTTGGGGACAGGGTGGGACACTGAAGCTTTCTTT. This chain connects TRBV5-1 to TRBJ1-1; 8 bases are shared with TRBD1. This CDR3 spans 15 amino acids. V gave up 0 bases and J gave up 3 bases; unmatched junction bases: 4. Germline V gives CDR1 SGHRS, CDR2 YFSETQ.

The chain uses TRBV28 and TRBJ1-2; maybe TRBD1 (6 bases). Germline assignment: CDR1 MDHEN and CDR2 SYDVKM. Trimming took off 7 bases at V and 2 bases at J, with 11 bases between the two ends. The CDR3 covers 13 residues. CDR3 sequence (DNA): TGTGCCAGCATGGACAGCCTAAACTATGGCTACACCTTC. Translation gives CASMDSLNYGYTF.

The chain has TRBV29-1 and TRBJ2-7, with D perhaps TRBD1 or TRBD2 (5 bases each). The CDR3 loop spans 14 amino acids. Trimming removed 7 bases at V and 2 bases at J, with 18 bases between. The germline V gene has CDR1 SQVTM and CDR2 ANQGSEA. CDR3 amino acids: CSAKGPGNTYEQYF. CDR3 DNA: TGCAGCGCTAAGGGACCAGGCAATACCTACGAGCAGTACTTC.

CDR3 in amino acids: CASSRVLAGGQEQYF. Here the CDR3 DNA reads TGTGCCAGCTCCCGCGTACTAGCGGGGGGGCAAGAGCAGTACTTC. J is TRBJ2-7 and V is TRBV18, with 13 bases lining up with TRBD2. This CDR3 spans 15 amino acids. From germline, CDR1 is KGHSH and CDR2 LQKENI. Trimming cost V 6 bases and J 7 bases; bases outside gene matches: 9.

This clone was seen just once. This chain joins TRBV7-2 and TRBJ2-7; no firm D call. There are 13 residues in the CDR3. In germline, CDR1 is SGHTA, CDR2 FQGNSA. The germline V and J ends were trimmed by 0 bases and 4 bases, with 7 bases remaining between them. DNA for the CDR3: TGTGCCAGCAGCTTAGCGGGGAATTACGAGCAGTACTTC. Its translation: CASSLAGNYEQYF.

Here the CDR3 DNA reads TGTGCCAGCAGTGAGGGTGGTCCTACGGGCTATGGCTACACCTTC. Translating gives CASSEGGPTGYGYTF. This chain joins TRBV6-1 and TRBJ1-2; D is unclear. Germline V CDR1 and CDR2: MNHNS, SASEGT. The CDR3 is 15 residues long. V shed 3 bases and J shed 4 bases, with 15 bases lying between them.

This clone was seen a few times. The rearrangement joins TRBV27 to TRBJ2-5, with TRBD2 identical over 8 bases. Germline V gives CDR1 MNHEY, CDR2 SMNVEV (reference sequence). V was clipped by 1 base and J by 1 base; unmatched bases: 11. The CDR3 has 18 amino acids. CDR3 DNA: TGTGCCAGCAGTTTATACGGGGGGGCAATGTCGGGCCAAGAGACCCAGTACTTC. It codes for CASSLYGGAMSGQETQYF.

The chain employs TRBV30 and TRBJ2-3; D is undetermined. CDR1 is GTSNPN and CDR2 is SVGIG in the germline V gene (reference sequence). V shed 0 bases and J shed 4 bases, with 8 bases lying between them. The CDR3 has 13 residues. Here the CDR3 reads CAWSVWAADTQYF. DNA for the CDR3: TGTGCCTGGAGTGTCTGGGCGGCAGATACGCAGTATTTT.

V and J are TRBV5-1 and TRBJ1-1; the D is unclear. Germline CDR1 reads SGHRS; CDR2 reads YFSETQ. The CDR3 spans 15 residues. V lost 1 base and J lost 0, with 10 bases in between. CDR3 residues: CASSLRGTMNTEAFF. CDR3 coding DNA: TGCGCCAGCAGCTTGCGGGGAACTATGAACACTGAAGCTTTCTTT.

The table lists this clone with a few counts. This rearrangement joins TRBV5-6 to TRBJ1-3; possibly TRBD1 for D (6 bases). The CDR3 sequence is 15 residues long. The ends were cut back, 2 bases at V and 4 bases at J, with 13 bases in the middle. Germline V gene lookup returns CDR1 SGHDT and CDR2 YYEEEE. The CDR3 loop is CASSFWTVKGNTIYF. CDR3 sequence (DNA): TGTGCCAGCAGCTTCTGGACAGTGAAAGGAAACACCATATATTTT.

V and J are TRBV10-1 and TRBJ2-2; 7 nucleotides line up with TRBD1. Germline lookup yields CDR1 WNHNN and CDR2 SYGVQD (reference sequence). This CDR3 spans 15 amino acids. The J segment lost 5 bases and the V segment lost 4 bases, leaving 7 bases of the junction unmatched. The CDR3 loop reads CASSAKTGITGELFF. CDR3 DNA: TGCGCCAGCAGTGCTAAGACAGGGATTACCGGGGAGCTGTTTTTT.

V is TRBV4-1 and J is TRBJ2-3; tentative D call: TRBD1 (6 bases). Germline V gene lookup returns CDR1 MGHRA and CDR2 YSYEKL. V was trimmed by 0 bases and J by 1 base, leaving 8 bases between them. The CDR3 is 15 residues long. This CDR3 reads CASSQDPGGTDTQYF. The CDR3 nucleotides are TGCGCCAGCAGCCAAGATCCAGGGGGCACAGATACGCAGTATTTT.

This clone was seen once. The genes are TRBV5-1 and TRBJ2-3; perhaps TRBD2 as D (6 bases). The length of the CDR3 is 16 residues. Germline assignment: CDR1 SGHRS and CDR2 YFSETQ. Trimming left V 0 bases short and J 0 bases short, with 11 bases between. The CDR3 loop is CASSLVRGGSTDTQYF. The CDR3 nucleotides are TGCGCCAGCAGCTTGGTGCGGGGAGGTAGCACAGATACGCAGTATTTT.

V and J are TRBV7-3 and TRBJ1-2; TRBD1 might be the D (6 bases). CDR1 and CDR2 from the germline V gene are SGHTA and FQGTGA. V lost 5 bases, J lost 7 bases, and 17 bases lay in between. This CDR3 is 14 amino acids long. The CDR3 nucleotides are TGTGCCAGCAGCCCTAACAGGGATTTATCTGGCTACACCTTC. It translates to CASSPNRDLSGYTF.

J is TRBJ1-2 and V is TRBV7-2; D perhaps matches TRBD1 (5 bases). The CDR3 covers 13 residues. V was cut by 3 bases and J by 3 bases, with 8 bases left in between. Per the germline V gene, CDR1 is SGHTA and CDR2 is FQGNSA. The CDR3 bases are TGTGCCAGCAGCTTCGGGGGTCACTATGGCTACACCTTC. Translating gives CASSFGGHYGYTF.